Listed below are T cell receptor beta chains from one sample, sequenced in a study of cytomegalovirus exposure and HLA in healthy donors. The repertoire was sequenced with immunoSEQ multiplex PCR; TCRdb's copy has only in-frame clones and lacks some. The repertoire has some 150,000 clones, about 72% of them found once; the top ten carry approximately 2%. Sequenced: PBMCs. All receptors derive from a man aged 35 to 55 in good health and CMV-seronegative. CDR3s include the opening cysteine and the closing phenylalanine or tryptophan. A D gene is named only where the DNA matches it firmly. For some rows the clone size is stated as once, few or many, or as a class when expanded; others skip it.

D gene: NA
J gene: TRBJ1-1
V gene: TRBV19
clone size: NA
CDR3 DNA: TGTGCCAGTAGTATCCCCGCGGGCCGGGACACTGAAGCTTTCTTT
CDR3 protein: CASSIPAGRDTEAFF

D gene: NA
J gene: TRBJ1-2
V gene: TRBV6-5
clone size: NA
CDR3 DNA: TGTGCCAGCAGTTACAGGGGTAACGCAAACTATGGCTACACCTTC
CDR3 protein: CASSYRGNANYGYTF

D gene: NA
J gene: TRBJ1-4
V gene: TRBV5-1
clone size: NA
CDR3 DNA: TGCGCCAGCAGCTTAAATATTAATGAAAAACTGTTTTTT
CDR3 protein: CASSLNINEKLFF

D gene: NA
J gene: TRBJ2-6
V gene: TRBV29-1
clone size: NA
CDR3 DNA: TGCAGCGTCCTAGAGGGAGCTGGGGCCAACGTCCTGACTTTC
CDR3 protein: CSVLEGAGANVLTF

D gene: TRBD1
J gene: TRBJ1-5
V gene: TRBV5-5
clone size: NA
CDR3 DNA: TGTGCCGGGACAGGACCCAATCAGCCCCAGCATTTT
CDR3 protein: CAGTGPNQPQHF

D gene: TRBD1
J gene: TRBJ2-5
V gene: TRBV28
clone size: once
CDR3 DNA: TGTGCCAGCAGTTTAGCAGGGGGCCCGATCGGCTCGTGGGAGACCCAGTACTTC
CDR3 protein: CASSLAGGPIGSWETQYF

D gene: NA
J gene: TRBJ1-2
V gene: TRBV5-1
clone size: NA
CDR3 DNA: TGCGCCAGCAGCTTGGTAGGGGAGGGGACTATCTATGGCTACACCTTC
CDR3 protein: CASSLVGEGTIYGYTF

D gene: TRBD1
J gene: TRBJ1-5
V gene: TRBV2
clone size: few
CDR3 DNA: TGTGCCAGCAGTGAAGCGGTTACGGGACGGGGACAGCCCCAGAATTTT
CDR3 protein: CASSEAVTGRGQPQNF

D gene: TRBD2
J gene: TRBJ2-7
V gene: TRBV15
clone size: NA
CDR3 DNA: TGTGCCACCAGTTTGCGGGGGGCGCGAGAGCAGTACTTC
CDR3 protein: CATSLRGAREQYF

D gene: NA
J gene: TRBJ1-3
V gene: TRBV15
clone size: NA
CDR3 DNA: TGTGCCACCAGTAACCCCTACAGGGTACCTGGAAACACCATATATTTT
CDR3 protein: CATSNPYRVPGNTIYF

D gene: TRBD1
J gene: TRBJ2-3
V gene: TRBV18
clone size: NA
CDR3 DNA: TGTGCCAGCTCCCTTAACAGGGGTCAGCGAACAGATACGCAGTATTTT
CDR3 protein: CASSLNRGQRTDTQYF

D gene: TRBD2
J gene: TRBJ2-3
V gene: TRBV5-4
clone size: few
CDR3 DNA: TGTGCCAGCAGTCACAATCTAGGCGGGGGGGCCGATACGCAGTATTTT
CDR3 protein: CASSHNLGGGADTQYF

D gene: TRBD1
J gene: TRBJ1-4
V gene: TRBV5-1
clone size: NA
CDR3 DNA: TGCGCCAGCAGCCGGGACAGGGGAGCTAATGAAAAACTGTTTTTT
CDR3 protein: CASSRDRGANEKLFF

D gene: TRBD1
J gene: TRBJ1-2
V gene: TRBV5-1
clone size: once
CDR3 DNA: TGCGCCAGCAGCTTGGGGGGACAGCTTTTTTATGGCTACACCTTC
CDR3 protein: CASSLGGQLFYGYTF

D gene: NA
J gene: TRBJ1-2
V gene: TRBV29-1
clone size: NA
CDR3 DNA: TGCAGCGTTGAAGATCGAGGGCAGGTCTATGGCTACACCTTC
CDR3 protein: CSVEDRGQVYGYTF

D gene: NA
J gene: TRBJ1-1
V gene: TRBV6-1
clone size: NA
CDR3 DNA: TGTGCCAGCAGTGTCACACACCAGAACACTGAAGCTTTCTTT
CDR3 protein: CASSVTHQNTEAFF

D gene: NA
J gene: TRBJ1-1
V gene: TRBV19
clone size: NA
CDR3 DNA: TGTGCCAGTAGTATTTATGTGAACACTGAAGCTTTCTTT
CDR3 protein: CASSIYVNTEAFF

D gene: NA
J gene: TRBJ2-5
V gene: TRBV30
clone size: NA
CDR3 DNA: TGTGCCTGGTGGGAGGCACTCCAAGAGACCCAGTACTTC
CDR3 protein: CAWWEALQETQYF

D gene: TRBD1
J gene: TRBJ2-5
V gene: TRBV7-2
clone size: few
CDR3 DNA: TGTGCCAGCAGTTCGCCGGGACAGCAAGAGACCCAGTACTTC
CDR3 protein: CASSSPGQQETQYF

D gene: NA
J gene: TRBJ2-5
V gene: TRBV7-9
clone size: NA
CDR3 DNA: TGTGCCAGCAGCTTTTGGGTCCCGGGCCAAGAGACCCAGTACTTC
CDR3 protein: CASSFWVPGQETQYF

D gene: TRBD1
J gene: TRBJ2-7
V gene: TRBV4-3
clone size: NA
CDR3 DNA: TGCGCCAGCAGCCAAGATTGGGGACAGCCGTACGAGCAGTACTTC
CDR3 protein: CASSQDWGQPYEQYF

D gene: NA
J gene: TRBJ1-2
V gene: TRBV7-9
clone size: NA
CDR3 DNA: TGTGCCAGCAGCCCAGGGTTGAGCTATGGCTACACCTTC
CDR3 protein: CASSPGLSYGYTF

D gene: NA
J gene: TRBJ2-3
V gene: TRBV19
clone size: NA
CDR3 DNA: TGTGCCAGTAGTACCACAGGGATTAGGTCAGATACGCAGTATTTT
CDR3 protein: CASSTTGIRSDTQYF

D gene: TRBD2
J gene: TRBJ2-7
V gene: TRBV28
clone size: NA
CDR3 DNA: TGTGCCAGCAGTTTACCTAGCGGGAGCTCCTACGAGCAGTACTTC
CDR3 protein: CASSLPSGSSYEQYF

D gene: TRBD2
J gene: TRBJ2-3
V gene: TRBV7-9
clone size: few
CDR3 DNA: TGTGCCAGCAGCGCTATAGCGGGGGGGCAGTATTTT
CDR3 protein: CASSAIAGGQYF

D gene: TRBD2
J gene: TRBJ2-3
V gene: TRBV29-1
clone size: NA
CDR3 DNA: TGCAGCGTTCTTCTAGCGGGGACTAGCACAGATACGCAGTATTTT
CDR3 protein: CSVLLAGTSTDTQYF

D gene: NA
J gene: TRBJ2-5
V gene: TRBV6-5
clone size: few
CDR3 DNA: TGTGCCAGCAGTTACGCGACAGGCGAGGGGACCCAGTACTTC
CDR3 protein: CASSYATGEGTQYF

D gene: NA
J gene: TRBJ2-1
V gene: TRBV5-1
clone size: NA
CDR3 DNA: TGCGCCAGCAGCTTGGGCCTAGTCAACACACGAAATGAGCAGTTCTTC
CDR3 protein: CASSLGLVNTRNEQFF

D gene: NA
J gene: TRBJ1-1
V gene: TRBV5-6
clone size: NA
CDR3 DNA: TGTGCCAGCAGCTTGGGTGCGGCCATCAGGGATGGAGCTTTCTTT
CDR3 protein: CASSLGAAIRDGAFF

D gene: NA
J gene: TRBJ1-1
V gene: TRBV30
clone size: once
CDR3 DNA: TGTGCCTGGAGCGTTACAGGATTAACTGAAGCTTTCTTT
CDR3 protein: CAWSVTGLTEAFF

D gene: NA
J gene: TRBJ2-7
V gene: TRBV19
clone size: NA
CDR3 DNA: TGTGCCAGTAGTATCGTCTTAGGCGGGGCGGAGCAGTACTTC
CDR3 protein: CASSIVLGGAEQYF

D gene: NA
J gene: TRBJ1-1
V gene: TRBV6-5
clone size: few
CDR3 DNA: TGTGCCAGCAGCTCGAACACTGAAGCTTTCTTT
CDR3 protein: CASSSNTEAFF

D gene: NA
J gene: TRBJ1-2
V gene: TRBV5-4
clone size: NA
CDR3 DNA: TGTGCCAGCAGCTTGGTACAGGGATATGGCTACACCTTC
CDR3 protein: CASSLVQGYGYTF

D gene: TRBD2
J gene: TRBJ2-7
V gene: TRBV2
clone size: NA
CDR3 DNA: TGTGCCAGCCAGTGGGGACTAGCGGACTCCTACGAGCAGTACTTC
CDR3 protein: CASQWGLADSYEQYF

D gene: TRBD1
J gene: TRBJ1-4
V gene: TRBV25-1
clone size: once
CDR3 DNA: TGTGCCAGCAGAGACAGGGCAACTAATGAAAAACTGTTTTTT
CDR3 protein: CASRDRATNEKLFF

D gene: NA
J gene: TRBJ1-3
V gene: TRBV7-9
clone size: NA
CDR3 DNA: TGTGCCAGCAGCTTAGAGGGGAAACAGGCCTACTCTGGAAACACCATATATTTT
CDR3 protein: CASSLEGKQAYSGNTIYF

D gene: TRBD1
J gene: TRBJ1-2
V gene: TRBV6-5
clone size: NA
CDR3 DNA: TGTGCCAGCAGCCAACAGGGGATCTATGGCTACACCTTC
CDR3 protein: CASSQQGIYGYTF

D gene: NA
J gene: TRBJ2-3
V gene: TRBV4-1
clone size: NA
CDR3 DNA: TGCGCCAGCAGCCAAGTTCAGACTACAACTAGCACAGATACGCAGTATTTT
CDR3 protein: CASSQVQTTTSTDTQYF

D gene: TRBD1
J gene: TRBJ2-1
V gene: TRBV7-8
clone size: NA
CDR3 DNA: TGTGCCAGCAGCTTGAGGACAGGGGAGGGCAATGAGCAGTTCTTC
CDR3 protein: CASSLRTGEGNEQFF

D gene: NA
J gene: TRBJ1-1
V gene: TRBV30
clone size: NA
CDR3 DNA: TGTGCCTGGAGTGTACAGGCGACTGAAGCTTTCTTT
CDR3 protein: CAWSVQATEAFF

D gene: NA
J gene: TRBJ2-1
V gene: TRBV5-4
clone size: NA
CDR3 DNA: TGTGCCAGCAGCTTGGATCGGGAGGAGCAGTTCTTC
CDR3 protein: CASSLDREEQFF

D gene: TRBD1
J gene: TRBJ2-2
V gene: TRBV9
clone size: few
CDR3 DNA: TGTGCCAGCAGTGATCGGACAGGGGGCCACACCGGGGAGCTGTTTTTT
CDR3 protein: CASSDRTGGHTGELFF

D gene: NA
J gene: TRBJ2-2
V gene: TRBV19
clone size: NA
CDR3 DNA: TGTGCCAGTAGTGCAAGGGGCGCGGTAGGCACCGGGGAGCTGTTTTTT
CDR3 protein: CASSARGAVGTGELFF

D gene: NA
J gene: TRBJ2-5
V gene: TRBV4-1
clone size: NA
CDR3 DNA: TGCGCCAGCAGCCAAGGTGACTACACCTACCAAGAGACCCAGTACTTC
CDR3 protein: CASSQGDYTYQETQYF

D gene: TRBD2
J gene: TRBJ2-3
V gene: TRBV7-3
clone size: NA
CDR3 DNA: TGTGCCAGCAGCTTAACCGGGACTAGCGCCGATACGCAGTATTTT
CDR3 protein: CASSLTGTSADTQYF

D gene: TRBD1
J gene: TRBJ2-1
V gene: TRBV29-1
clone size: NA
CDR3 DNA: TGCAGCGTACTGACAGGGGACAATGAGCAGTTCTTC
CDR3 protein: CSVLTGDNEQFF

D gene: NA
J gene: TRBJ2-7
V gene: TRBV5-6
clone size: NA
CDR3 DNA: TGTGCCAGCACTCAGGGTGGATTCTACGAGCAGTACTTC
CDR3 protein: CASTQGGFYEQYF

D gene: NA
J gene: TRBJ1-1
V gene: TRBV7-9
clone size: few
CDR3 DNA: TGTGCCAGCAGCTCCTATCGAGGGCGGACTGAAGCTTTCTTT
CDR3 protein: CASSSYRGRTEAFF

D gene: NA
J gene: TRBJ2-3
V gene: TRBV27
clone size: NA
CDR3 DNA: TGTGCCAGCAGACTAGGATGGCTGGCGGGGCCTCGCACAGATACGCAGTATTTT
CDR3 protein: CASRLGWLAGPRTDTQYF

D gene: TRBD1
J gene: TRBJ2-6
V gene: TRBV6-6
clone size: NA
CDR3 DNA: TGTGCCAGCAGGACAGGGCCTGCTGGGGCCAACGTCCTGACTTTC
CDR3 protein: CASRTGPAGANVLTF

D gene: NA
J gene: TRBJ2-1
V gene: TRBV4-1
clone size: NA
CDR3 DNA: TGCGCCAGCAGCCCAAGCCCGACAGGACCTTCCTACAATGAGCAGTTCTTC
CDR3 protein: CASSPSPTGPSYNEQFF

D gene: NA
J gene: TRBJ2-5
V gene: TRBV6-5
clone size: once
CDR3 DNA: TGTGCCAGCAGCCGCGGGTACCAAGAGACCCAGTACTTC
CDR3 protein: CASSRGYQETQYF

D gene: TRBD2
J gene: TRBJ2-7
V gene: TRBV4-2
clone size: NA
CDR3 DNA: TGTGCCAGCAGCCACCGACTAGCGGGGGGGAACGAGCAGTACTTC
CDR3 protein: CASSHRLAGGNEQYF

D gene: NA
J gene: TRBJ2-1
V gene: TRBV4-3
clone size: NA
CDR3 DNA: TGCGCCAGCAGCCAAGGACCGGGAGTGAATGAGCAGTTCTTC
CDR3 protein: CASSQGPGVNEQFF

D gene: NA
J gene: TRBJ2-5
V gene: TRBV7-8
clone size: NA
CDR3 DNA: TGTGCCAGCAGCTTAGCGGGACAACCGGGGGAGACCCAGTACTTC
CDR3 protein: CASSLAGQPGETQYF

D gene: NA
J gene: TRBJ2-7
V gene: TRBV5-1
clone size: NA
CDR3 DNA: TGCGCCAGCAGCTTGTTGCCTAGAAGCGAGCAGTACTTC
CDR3 protein: CASSLLPRSEQYF

D gene: TRBD2
J gene: TRBJ2-1
V gene: TRBV27
clone size: few
CDR3 DNA: TGTGCCAGCACTAGAGGACTAGGACGGGAAGAGTCGGAGCAGTTCTTC
CDR3 protein: CASTRGLGREESEQFF

D gene: TRBD1
J gene: TRBJ2-5
V gene: TRBV7-2
clone size: NA
CDR3 DNA: TGTGCCAGCAGCTTAGGAAACAGGGGGCGCAGAGAGACCCAGTACTTC
CDR3 protein: CASSLGNRGRRETQYF

D gene: NA
J gene: TRBJ2-7
V gene: TRBV27
clone size: few
CDR3 DNA: TGTGCCAGCAGTTTAACCCGTGGACTGCCCTACGAGCAGTACTTC
CDR3 protein: CASSLTRGLPYEQYF